This T cell receptor beta chain was recorded in a study of blood T cells in healthy people across ages (dated by TCRdb to 2014 to 2015). The study in broad terms: Template switching captured roughly one uniquely barcoded TCR beta cDNA molecule per two T cells in model experiments. To track age-related changes in TCR beta repertoire diversity, the study relied on deep sequencing normalized with unique cDNA molecular identifiers. Donors were grouped into four age groups: young (average approximately 15 years), middle-aged (roughly 38), aged (approximately 67) and long-lived (over 80). The study analyzed two additional independent replicas of 1 million unique cDNA reads from the same blood draw for two donors, one aged 18 to 30 and one aged 80 or older.

The library was prepared using 5' RACE. The sample was run on an Illumina HiSeq 2500. A second about 7 to 11 cycle PCR used a sample-barcoded 5' primer and a J-beta primer mix. Each TCR beta cDNA molecule received a unique molecular identifier from a template-switch 5' adaptor carrying 12 random nucleotides. Each sample yielded at least 3 million CDR3-containing paired-end reads. The Mint cDNA synthesis kit, primed by a TRBC-specific oligonucleotide, was used to synthesize first-strand cDNA from all RNA. All cDNA was treated with uracil-DNA glycosylase and then went through a first 18-cycle PCR with the universal primers M1SS and BC2_uni_R. In the paper's pipeline: Each sample was normalized by randomly selecting 1 million high-quality reads, each carrying a distinct molecular identifier. Instead of being binned into consensus sequences, reads with shared molecular identifiers were discarded. MiTCR, set to a Q25 quality threshold and the strictest error-elimination algorithm, was used for CDR3 identification, clonotype clustering and error correction. A nonparametric unseen species model using Euler transformation provided a lower-bound estimate of total TCR beta diversity. TCRdb trimmed public reads at Q25 via fastp, called clones via MiXCR and kept in-frame beta chains. A single entry per CDR3 protein holds the most common genes and DNA from its merged rows. The V and J calls, along with clone size, are taken from TCRdb and not from the paper's own processing. The sample table holds over 450,000 distinct CDR3 sequences, of which around 24% were seen once. The ten largest account for roughly 10% of the sample.

The germline V gene yields MDHEN for CDR1 and SYDVKM for CDR2. The germline V and J ends show losses of 7 bases and 2 bases respectively, and no gene match explains 8 bases of the junction. Its CDR3 holds 15 amino acids, cysteine through phenylalanine. Left in the record is the CDR3 DNA by itself, 45 bases read in frame from the first base. There are many counts of this clonotype. What antigen it recognizes has not been identified. It has no much larger one-base neighbor in the sample; base qualities were not kept. The donors were 40 or so Caucasian individuals from Russia, aged 6 to 90 years, who were systemically healthy. Each donor gave ten milliliters of peripheral blood, drawn into EDTA-treated Vacutainer tubes. Ficoll-Paque density-gradient centrifugation was used to isolate PBMCs, with at least 6.5 million per sample. Total RNA was extracted from PBMCs with Trizol reagent, with at least 5.5 micrograms obtained per sample. Naive CD45RAhigh/CD27high T cell percentages were measured by flow cytometry on a PBMC aliquot from every donor.

What the work shows at the level of the full study, not this receptor alone: As age increased, observed TCR beta diversity per million T cells dropped in a roughly linear way, and a significant reduction was already evident by age 40. Estimates of total diversity from one million sequenced T cells were regarded as lower bounds and underestimates. Compared with the aged group, the long-lived group had more naive CD4+ T cells, fewer expanded clones and increased TCR diversity, a pattern suggesting age selection. Because the CMV infection status of the donors was unknown, age-related changes in expanded clonotypes may potentially have been confounded. A strong correlation was found between observed TCR beta diversity and the percentage of naive T cells measured by flow cytometry. Conclusive comparison of naive and antigen-experienced compartments was prevented by the profiling of bulk unsorted PBMCs.

This same sample was also taken into another study, of T cells of mothers and their children. The second study's authors report: Nine systemically healthy Caucasian individuals, comprising three mothers and their six children, were included as donors. cDNA synthesis used all of the extracted RNA, with around 1.6 ug of RNA in each 15 ul reaction. In the second PCR, the M1S primer introduced both the sample barcodes and 2-4 random nucleotides. Over 10 million TCR beta CDR3 reads came from each mother, compared with around 3 million reads from each child. Thymic selection similarly shapes TCR recombination output in related and unrelated pairs, with minor effect from inherited differences. Related mother-child pairs always showed normalized repertoire overlap that was slightly higher than in unrelated mother-child pairs, though the difference was never significant. No persistent microchimeric T cell clones were detected, at a sensitivity of approximately 110 clones per million clonotypes. Deep NGS was used in the study to compare the TCR beta repertoires of mothers and children and to look for features that separate related mother-child pairs from unrelated individuals. On average, the children were around 11 +/- 4 years old, while the mothers were 40 +/- 4 years old. After adapter ligation with NEBNext reagents, the libraries were sequenced on Illumina HiSeq 2000 with 100+100 nt paired-end reads. To avoid cross-contamination, the mother libraries and the child libraries were prepared a month apart and sequenced in separate runs. Between 500,000 and 2,000,000 distinct TCR beta clonotypes were identified per donor. Naive TCR beta clonotypes were estimated from low-frequency clonotypes matched to each donor's FACS-determined naive share, without sorting.

The TCR sequence derives from a boy between 10 and 17 years old in good health. Sequenced material: blood. This sequence uses TRBV28 and TRBJ2-4; 7 bases in the middle match TRBD2. The nucleotide sequence reads as follows: TGTGCCAGCAACCGCGCGGGAGTTCCCAAAAACATTCAGTACTTC. This encodes CASNRAGVPKNIQYF.